This T cell receptor (beta chain) stems from a study of OX40 agonist ivuxolimab in advanced cancers. About the study: Of the patients, three showed partial responses, one with hepatocellular carcinoma and two with cutaneous melanoma.

The assay was immunoSEQ multiplex PCR, and TCRdb's table has in-frame clones only and misses some. The table shows about 100,000 clones, with 90% occurring only once. V was cut by 5 bases and J by 2 bases, with 10 bases left in between. Germline V gene lookup returns CDR1 SGHNT and CDR2 YYREEE (reference sequence). CDR3 length: 13 residues. The TCR was taken from an adult with an advanced solid tumor such as melanoma, head and neck, liver or kidney cancer. Sequences were derived from CD4+ or CD8+ T cells sorted from blood, sampled in a trial of the OX40 agonist ivuxolimab. J is TRBJ2-5 and V is TRBV5-4, with no clear D. CDR3 sequence reads: CASRANSQETQYF. The CDR3 region has the DNA TGTGCCAGCAGAGCTAATTCGCAAGAGACCCAGTACTTC.